These 11 T cell receptor beta chains were all obtained from the same sample, sequenced in a study of neurological immune-mediated disorders. TCRdb independently ran MiXCR on the 5' RACE reads; one entry per CDR3 protein. Among about 59,000 distinct CDR3 sequences listed, 20% to 30% were seen once. Noted time point: technical triplicate 2. Sequenced input: PBMCs. The receptors originated from a man aged 60 to 75 with HTLV-1-associated myelopathy (HAM/TSP).

Many counts were recorded for this clonotype. V is TRBV13 and J is TRBJ1-6; D perhaps matches TRBD1 (5 bases). This CDR3 is 16 amino acids long. Germline values: CDR1 PRHDT, CDR2 FYEKMQ (reference sequence). Between the trimmed V and J ends, which lost 2 bases and 1 base, there was a span of 9 bases. As DNA, the CDR3 is TGTGCCAGCAGCTTATCTGGGGCTTCCTATAATTCACCCCTCCACTTT. Its protein is CASSLSGASYNSPLHF.

This clonotype was found many times. The V gene is TRBV9, the J gene TRBJ2-2, with D unresolved. Germline CDR1 SGDLS, CDR2 YYNGEE. V shed 0 bases and J shed 7 bases, with 7 bases lying between them. There are 13 residues in the CDR3. CDR3 protein: CASSVALVGELFF. CDR3 nucleotide sequence: TGTGCCAGCAGCGTAGCACTGGTCGGGGAGCTGTTTTTT.

This clonotype was found many times. This sequence joins TRBV5-5 and TRBJ1-1, with D perhaps matching TRBD1 (6 bases). The V and J ends lost 0 bases and 5 bases respectively, with 11 bases between them. Germline CDR1 and CDR2: SGHKS and YYEKEE (reference sequence). This CDR3 spans 14 amino acids. The CDR3 DNA is TGTGCCAGCAGCTTGGAGGGGGGGAGAACTGAAGCTTTCTTT. Residues: CASSLEGGRTEAFF.

This clonotype has a count of ten or more. The chain links TRBV4-1 to TRBJ1-4, with D possibly TRBD1 on 5 matching bases. Per germline, CDR1 MGHRA and CDR2 YSYEKL. The CDR3 is made up of 17 amino acids. Between the trimmed V and J ends, which lost 4 bases and 7 bases, there was a span of 22 bases. This chain's CDR3 is CASSPPVPGALGEKLFF. The CDR3 nucleotides read TGCGCCAGCAGCCCCCCTGTTCCCGGGGCCCTCGGTGAAAAACTGTTTTTT.

This clonotype was found many times. The CDR3 loop is CASSKGLDGTGELFF. The CDR3 DNA reads as TGTGCCAGCAGCAAGGGACTAGACGGCACCGGGGAGCTGTTTTTT. The chain couples TRBV7-2 to TRBJ2-2; 8 bases agree with TRBD2. V was clipped by 5 bases and J by 4 bases; unmatched bases: 6. Germline V gene sequence: CDR1 SGHTA, CDR2 FQGNSA. This CDR3 spans 15 amino acids.

The chain employs TRBV29-1 and TRBJ1-4, with no clear D. The CDR3 has 12 residues. V lost 4 bases to trimming and J lost 4 bases, with 7 bases between them. Germline values: CDR1 SQVTM, CDR2 ANQGSEA. The CDR3 spells CSVARNNEKLFF. The CDR3 bases are TGCAGCGTTGCGAGGAATAATGAAAAACTGTTTTTT.

This clonotype has ten or more counts. This chain joins TRBV29-1 and TRBJ2-1; 13 nucleotides align to TRBD2. The J segment lost 6 bases and the V segment lost 7 bases, leaving 3 bases of the junction unmatched. In germline, CDR1 is SQVTM, CDR2 ANQGSEA. The CDR3 is made up of 13 amino acids. The CDR3 sequence: CSAGLAGANEQFF. For the CDR3, the DNA is TGCAGCGCCGGACTAGCGGGAGCCAATGAGCAGTTCTTC.

This clonotype was observed at least ten times. The chain is built from TRBV5-1 and TRBJ2-7; D may be TRBD2 (6 bases). The germline V gene encodes CDR1 SGHRS and CDR2 YFSETQ. CDR3 length: 15 residues. V was cut by 0 bases and J by 0 bases, with 10 bases left in between. CDR3 loop: CASSLETGASYEQYF. The DNA of the CDR3 is TGCGCCAGCAGCTTGGAAACGGGAGCCTCCTACGAGCAGTACTTC.

Worth noting for this clonotype: The junction differs from germline at one of its ends, possibly a read error. The V and J genes are TRBV9 and TRBJ1-4, with D possibly matching TRBD1 (6 bases). Germline values: CDR1 SGDLS, CDR2 YYNGEE. The CDR3 extends over 15 amino acids. The CDR3 DNA reads TGTGACAGCAGCCGGGACATTGCAACTAATGAAAAACTGTTTTTT. The encoded protein is CDSSRDIATNEKLFF.

In its sample, this clonotype was seen many times. The rearrangement joins TRBV6-6 to TRBJ2-7; TRBD2 matches at 11 bases. This CDR3 has 14 residues. Germline trimming cut 6 bases from V and 4 bases from J; bases unmatched to any gene: 5. Germline V CDR1 and CDR2: MNHNY, SVGAGI (reference sequence). The CDR3 sequence is CASSNRLAGYEQYF. In nucleotides, the CDR3 is TGTGCCAGCAGCAACCGACTAGCGGGATACGAGCAGTACTTC.

This clonotype came up many times. The chain joins TRBV6-2 or TRBV6-3 to TRBJ1-1, with D possibly being TRBD1 (5 bases). This CDR3 is 13 amino acids long. CDR1 is MNHEY, CDR2 SVGEGT, per germline. Trimming removed 3 bases at V and 5 bases at J, with 10 bases between. CDR3 DNA sequence: TGTGCCAGCAGTTATAGGGGATGGACTGAAGCTTTCTTT. Translating it yields CASSYRGWTEAFF.